This entry concerns a single T cell receptor (beta chain). The entry originates in a study of control samples from healthy donors and cancer patients. The germline V gene encodes CDR1 SNHLY and CDR2 FYNNEI. The V gene lost 7 bases and the J gene lost 2 bases, with 14 bases spanning the gap. The CDR3 extends over 14 amino acids. TCRdb keeps only in-frame clones here, not all; method: immunoSEQ multiplex PCR. The sample holds fewer than 200,000 clones, around 93% seen once. The receptor was isolated from an older woman in good health. The source material was blood. The chain is built from TRBV2 and TRBJ1-2; no definite D call. The CDR3 nucleotides read TGTGCCAGCACAGCGCATAACCTAAACTATGGCTACACCTTC. It is translated as CASTAHNLNYGYTF.